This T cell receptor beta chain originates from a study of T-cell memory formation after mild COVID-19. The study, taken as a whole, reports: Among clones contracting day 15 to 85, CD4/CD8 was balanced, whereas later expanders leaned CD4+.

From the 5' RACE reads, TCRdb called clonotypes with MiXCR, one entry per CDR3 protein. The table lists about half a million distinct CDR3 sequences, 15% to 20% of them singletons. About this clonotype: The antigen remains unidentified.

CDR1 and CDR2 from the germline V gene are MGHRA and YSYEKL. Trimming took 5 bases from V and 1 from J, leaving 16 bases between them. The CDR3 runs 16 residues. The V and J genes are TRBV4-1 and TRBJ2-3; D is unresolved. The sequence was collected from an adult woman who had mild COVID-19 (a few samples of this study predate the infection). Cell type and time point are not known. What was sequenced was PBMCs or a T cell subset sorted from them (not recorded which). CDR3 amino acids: CASSIRPVGGTDTQYF. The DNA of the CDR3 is TGCGCCAGCAGCATTCGACCAGTTGGGGGCACAGATACGCAGTATTTT.